This TCR beta chain was captured by sequencing in a study of T cells in Graves' hyperthyroidism and ophthalmopathy. For the study at large: The blood sample was taken at first diagnosis, before treatment began.

Germline CDR1 is SNHLY and CDR2 is FYNNEI. This CDR3 is built from 13 residues. Trimming removed 8 bases at V and 6 bases at J, with 17 bases between. In its sample, this clonotype was seen many times. Its antigen remains unidentified. Reasons for excluding patients were uncontrolled infection, other autoimmune disease, pregnancy or lactation. Authors of the study amplified TCR beta CDR3 regions from RNA transcripts. First-round RT-PCR with HTBI primers amplified the TCR CDR3 region. A single record per CDR3 protein comes from TCRdb applying MiXCR to the multiplex PCR reads. Of approximately 400,000 distinct CDR3 sequences listed, about 15% are singletons. General study points: Patients with ophthalmopathy were separated from those with stable hyperthyroidism by a 13 V-J model.

The source is a woman aged 60-75 years with Graves' hyperthyroidism. The chain links TRBV2 to TRBJ2-7, with D possibly TRBD2 on 7 matching bases. Sequenced input: blood. The CDR3 DNA reads TGTGCCAGCTTGCGGGGGCGCTTGGGCGAGCAGTACTTC. Encoded protein: CASLRGRLGEQYF.